The T cell receptor beta chain described here comes from a study of Ad26.COV2.S vaccination and SARS-CoV-2 variants. CDR1 and CDR2 from the germline V gene are LNHDA and SQIVND (reference sequence). The CDR3 sequence is 16 residues long. The V and J ends lost 6 bases and 2 bases, in that order; junction bases with no gene match: 10. Findings of the study overall: Comparability of non-spike TCR breadth was observed across vaccine and placebo recipients.

TCRdb's copy holds only in-frame clones and misses some; the assay was immunoSEQ multiplex PCR. Seen here are around 340,000 clones, 75% to 90% observed once, and the top ten hold around a tenth. Treatment described: 15 to 20 received Ad26.COV2.S at low or high dose, single or two shots; about 5 received placebo; per-sample allocation not given. Vaccine and placebo recipients were sampled on day 63 after the first injection. In regard to this clone: What it binds is unknown.

The sample consisted of peripheral blood, taken in a trial of Ad26.COV2.S vaccine versus placebo. This sequence originates from a person aged 18-65 years who received the Ad26.COV2.S COVID-19 vaccine or a placebo. J is TRBJ1-5 and V is TRBV19; TRBD1 matches 7 bases. The CDR3 is CASSPRQGNGNQPQHF. CDR3 DNA sequence: TGTGCCAGTAGCCCCCGACAGGGAAATGGCAATCAGCCCCAGCATTTT.